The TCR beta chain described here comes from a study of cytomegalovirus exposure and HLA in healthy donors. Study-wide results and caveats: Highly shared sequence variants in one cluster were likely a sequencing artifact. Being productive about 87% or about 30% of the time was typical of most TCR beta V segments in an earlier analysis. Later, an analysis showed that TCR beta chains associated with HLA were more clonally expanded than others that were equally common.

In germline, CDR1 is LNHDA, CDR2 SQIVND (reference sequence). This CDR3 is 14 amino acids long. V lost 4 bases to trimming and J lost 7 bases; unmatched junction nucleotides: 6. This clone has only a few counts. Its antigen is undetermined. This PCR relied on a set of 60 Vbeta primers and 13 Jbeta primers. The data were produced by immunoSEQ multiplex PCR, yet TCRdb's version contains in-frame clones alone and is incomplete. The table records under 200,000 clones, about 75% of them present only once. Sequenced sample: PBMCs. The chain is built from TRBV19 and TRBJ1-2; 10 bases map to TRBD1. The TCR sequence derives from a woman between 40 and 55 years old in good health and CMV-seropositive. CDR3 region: CASSTTRDRGGYTF. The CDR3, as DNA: TGTGCCAGTAGTACCACGAGGGACAGGGGTGGCTACACCTTC.